What follows describes a single TCR beta chain. This entry belongs to a study of shared clonotypes between healthy human individuals. Germline trimming cut 4 bases from V and 6 bases from J; bases unmatched to any gene: 6. Germline V CDR1 and CDR2: SGDLS, YYNGEE. The length of the CDR3 is 15 residues. Each sorted subset replicate got 200 ng genomic DNA, tens of thousands of genomes. Here immunoSEQ multiplex PCR was the method, and the copy in TCRdb shows in-frame clones only, minus some. Altogether under 2,500,000 clones are present, approximately 96% being singletons, with the ten largest covering roughly 0.13%. Subsets obtained from CD4+ cells comprised CD45RA+ naive and CD45RA-negative memory cells.

The sequence came from a man younger than 30 in good health. V usage is TRBV9 and J usage is TRBJ2-3, with 12 bases matching TRBD2. The sequenced sample was naive CD4+ T cells sorted from blood. The sample's subset: CD45RA+ positively selected. CDR3 nucleotides: TGTGCCAGCAGCAGGACTAGCGGGGTCCCGGATACGCAGTATTTT. Protein: CASSRTSGVPDTQYF. Variable domain in full (rest from reference TRBV9 and TRBJ2-3): DSGVTQTPKHLITATGQRVTLRCSPRSGDLSVYWYQQSLDQGLQFLIQYYNGEERAKGNILERFSAQQFPDLHSELNLSSLELGDSALYFCASSRTSGVPDTQYFGPGTRLTVL.